The clone carrying this T cell receptor beta chain appeared a single time. Authors' analysis steps: Researchers report that nucleated cell counts were estimated from reference gene primer amplification. TCRdb keeps only in-frame clones here, not all; method: immunoSEQ multiplex PCR. V and J calls and clone size are those listed in that table; D and trimming were worked out from the DNA. The data show roughly 160,000 clones, with around 87% seen just once and 2.5% held by the top ten. This entry is derived from a study of blood T cell repertoires in COVID-19. Trimming stripped 1 base from V and 0 bases from J, with 9 bases between. The CDR3 is 16 amino acids. From germline, CDR1 is SGHTA and CDR2 FQGNSA.

The receptor comes from a woman aged 80 or over with COVID-19, enrolled during active disease. Sequencing used peripheral blood. The rearrangement joins TRBV7-2 to TRBJ2-2; possible D gene TRBD1, 6 bases. The CDR3 coding sequence is TGTGCCAGCAGCTTAGACAGGGTAGCGAACACCGGGGAGCTGTTTTTT. Encoded protein: CASSLDRVANTGELFF. Drawing the rest from reference TRBV7-2 and TRBJ2-2, the complete variable domain is GAGVSQSPSNKVTEKGKDVELRCDPISGHTALYWYRQSLGQGLEFLIYFQGNSAPDKSGLPSDRFSAERTGGSVSTLTIQRTQQEDSAVYLCASSLDRVANTGELFFGEGSRLTVL.